A selection of T cell receptor beta chains follows, all from one sample in a study of response to subunit inactivated influenza vaccine. TCRdb fed the RT-PCR reads into MiXCR, producing one record per CDR3 protein. The sample consists of about 500,000 distinct CDR3 sequences, 10% to 15% of them appearing once. Here the sequenced sample was PBMCs from blood, taken roughly 48 days after vaccination. The receptors were sampled from a man aged 45-60 years who received an inactivated influenza vaccine. Each CDR3 is given with its conserved first and last residue. The order of the fields is D gene, V gene, J gene, clone size, CDR3 DNA, CDR3 protein. The D gene is left open where the match is weak. Only part of the rows carry a size: once, few, many, or a class if the clone is expanded.

>NA|TRBV5-5|TRBJ1-2|NA
TGTGCCAGCACCACAGCCGGGACGGGCTATGGCTACACCTTC
CASTTAGTGYGYTF
>TRBD2|TRBV10-3|TRBJ2-2|few
TGTGCCATCACCGCTAGCGGGGGAGGAGTCGGGGAGCTGTTTTTT
CAITASGGGVGELFF
>NA|TRBV20-1|TRBJ2-5|few
TGCAGTGCTAGATCCTCCGCGGGATTCCAAGAGACCCAGTACTTC
CSARSSAGFQETQYF
>NA|TRBV14|TRBJ2-5|few
TGTGCCAGCAGCCAAGGGACAGCCGCAGAGACCCAGTACTTC
CASSQGTAAETQYF
>NA|TRBV24-1|TRBJ2-5|NA
TGTGCCACCAGTGATTTGGTGGACAGAGAAGAGACCCAGTACTTC
CATSDLVDREETQYF
>NA|TRBV20-1|TRBJ1-5|NA
TGCAGTGCTAGAGATGCCGGTGGCCAGCCCCAGCATTTT
CSARDAGGQPQHF
>NA|TRBV6-5|TRBJ2-2|few
TGTGCCAGCAGTTACATAGGAATAGTGAACACCGGGGAGCTGTTTTTT
CASSYIGIVNTGELFF
>NA|TRBV5-1|TRBJ2-5|NA
TGCGCCAGCAGCTTGGAGGGACGGAAAGAGACCCAGTACTTC
CASSLEGRKETQYF
>NA|TRBV28|TRBJ1-1|many
TGTGCCAGCAGCTTACGAAACACTGAAGCTTTCTTT
CASSLRNTEAFF
>TRBD1|TRBV20-1|TRBJ2-1|NA
TGCAGTGCTAGACCGGGACAGGGTTATTACAATGAGCAGTTCTTC
CSARPGQGYYNEQFF
>TRBD2|TRBV5-1|TRBJ2-7|few
TGCGCCAGCAGGGACAGCGGGGGGTCCTACGAGCAGTACTTC
CASRDSGGSYEQYF
>NA|TRBV20-1|TRBJ1-6|many
TGCAGTGCTAGGCCTGCAGTGGGTAATTCACCCCTCCACTTT
CSARPAVGNSPLHF
>NA|TRBV6-1|TRBJ2-2|few
TGTGCCAGCAGTGTTAATGAGGGGGTAGCCGGGGAGCTGTTTTTT
CASSVNEGVAGELFF
>TRBD2|TRBV7-9|TRBJ2-3|NA
TGTGCCAGCAGCTCACTAGCGGGGAGGATTGGTGCAGATACGCAGTATTTT
CASSSLAGRIGADTQYF
>NA|TRBV5-8|TRBJ1-5|NA
TGTGCCAGCAGCGGGGGGGGGCCCCAGCATTTT
CASSGGGPQHF
>NA|TRBV20-1|TRBJ2-5|few
TGCAGTGCTAGAACCCTCCTCGGGGCAGGGCAGCAGGGAGAGACCCAGTACTTC
CSARTLLGAGQQGETQYF
>NA|TRBV5-1|TRBJ1-2|few
TGCGCCAGCAGCTTGGCCGGGCAGGGCTCTGGCTACACCTTC
CASSLAGQGSGYTF
>NA|TRBV20-1|TRBJ2-3|few
TGCAGTGCTAGAGTTTCTCGCGGTCACTCGGATACGCAGTATTTT
CSARVSRGHSDTQYF
>NA|TRBV28|TRBJ2-5|NA
TGTGCCAGCAGTTCCTGGGGCCGGCAAGAGACCCAGTACTTC
CASSSWGRQETQYF
>NA|TRBV6-1|TRBJ2-7|NA
TGTGCCAGCAGACCCCGACTAGTTGGGGAGCAGTACTTC
CASRPRLVGEQYF
>NA|TRBV30|TRBJ1-5|few
TGTGCCTGGGGCAAGAGTAGCAATCAGCCCCAGCATTTT
CAWGKSSNQPQHF
>NA|TRBV5-5|TRBJ2-2|NA
TGTGCCAGCAGCTTATCCGGGACACCTACCGGGGAGCTGTTTTTT
CASSLSGTPTGELFF
>TRBD1|TRBV11-2|TRBJ2-5|NA
TGTGCCAGCAGCTTAGATCGGACAGGGGGGACCCAGTACTTC
CASSLDRTGGTQYF
>TRBD2|TRBV10-2|TRBJ2-3|few
TGCGCCAGCACAAGCGGGAGGCTTAGCCTCGATACGCAGTATTTT
CASTSGRLSLDTQYF
>NA|TRBV15|TRBJ2-5|few
TGTGCCACCAGCAGAGATCTCCCGTTAGAGGGAGAGACCCAGTACTTC
CATSRDLPLEGETQYF
>NA|TRBV9|TRBJ2-5|many
TGTGCCAGCAGCGTAGGGACTCTTCAAGAGACCCAGTACTTC
CASSVGTLQETQYF
>TRBD1|TRBV29-1|TRBJ1-2|few
TGCAGCGTGGTTTCCGGGACAGGGGTGTATGGCTACACCTTC
CSVVSGTGVYGYTF
>NA|TRBV5-1|TRBJ2-6|NA
TGCGCCAGCAGCTTGTATGGGGCCAACGTCCTGACTTTC
CASSLYGANVLTF
>NA|TRBV18|TRBJ2-1|NA
TGTGCCAGCTCACCACGGGACGGACCGGGGTTCTTC
CASSPRDGPGFF
>TRBD2|TRBV4-3|TRBJ2-3|few
TGCGCCAGCAGCCATAGCCTGACTAGCGGGGGCTCTAGCACAGATACGCAGTATTTT
CASSHSLTSGGSSTDTQYF
>NA|TRBV10-2|TRBJ2-6|NA
TGCGCCAGCAGTGAACAGGGCCCTGTGGTGGCCAACGTCCTGACTTTC
CASSEQGPVVANVLTF
>TRBD1|TRBV6-5|TRBJ2-7|NA
TGTGCCAGCAGTTACCCCGGGACAGGGAAGACCTACGAGCAGTACTTC
CASSYPGTGKTYEQYF
>TRBD1|TRBV5-1|TRBJ1-2|few
TGCGCCAGCAGCGCAAGGCAGGGGGCAGCTGGCTACACCTTC
CASSARQGAAGYTF
>NA|TRBV30|TRBJ2-3|few
TGTGCCTGGAGTGTGACTGCGGGCACAGATACGCAGTATTTT
CAWSVTAGTDTQYF
>TRBD2|TRBV24-1|TRBJ2-1|few
TGTGCCACCAGTGACACTAGCGGGAGAGCATCGAATGAGCAGTTCTTC
CATSDTSGRASNEQFF
>NA|TRBV4-2|TRBJ2-3|few
TGTGCCAGCAGCCCACCGACTGTTTTAAGCACAGATACGCAGTATTTT
CASSPPTVLSTDTQYF
>NA|TRBV29-1|TRBJ2-7|many
TGCAGCGCCGTTAGGGGATCAGGATCGTACGAGCAGTACTTC
CSAVRGSGSYEQYF
>TRBD1|TRBV20-1|TRBJ1-2|NA
TGCAGTGCTCCGCTGCCCGGGACAGGGGAATTGCGTGGCTACACCTTC
CSAPLPGTGELRGYTF
>NA|TRBV5-1|TRBJ2-7|many
TGCGCCAGCAGCTCAACCGGGACATCCTCCTACGAGCAGTACTTC
CASSSTGTSSYEQYF
>NA|TRBV7-3|TRBJ2-3|NA
TGTGCCAGCAGCCGAGCGGGCACAGATACGCAGTATTTT
CASSRAGTDTQYF
>NA|TRBV30|TRBJ2-5|NA
TGTGCCTGGAGAATTGGGACCTCCGTTGGGACCCAGTACTTC
CAWRIGTSVGTQYF
>NA|TRBV4-2|TRBJ2-7|few
TGTGCCAGCAGCCAAGCGTCTGAGACACACTCCTACGAGCAGTACTTC
CASSQASETHSYEQYF